A single sample is the source of the 9 T cell receptor beta chains below, sequenced in a study of OX40 agonist ivuxolimab in advanced cancers. The library was produced with the immunoSEQ multiplex PCR assay. Here the immuneACCESS table is served through TCRdb, limited to in-frame sequences with V and J called. Missing clones are a known gap in these copies; in checked studies unresolved V genes cover under half, and the rest lacks a known reason. The sample table lists fewer than 25,000 clones, 75% to 85% of them with a count of one. Roughly 50% of the sample comes from the top ten. The sample in question was CD4+ or CD8+ T cells sorted from blood, obtained in a trial of the OX40 agonist ivuxolimab. The source of these receptors is an adult with an advanced solid tumor such as melanoma, head and neck, liver or kidney cancer.

J is TRBJ1-1 and V is TRBV4-1, with TRBD1 as a possible D gene (5 bases). Germline assignment: CDR1 MGHRA and CDR2 YSYEKL. The CDR3 totals 14 residues. V was trimmed by 1 base and J by 5 bases, leaving 11 bases between them. This chain's CDR3 is CASSQVWGGTEAFF. In nucleotides, the CDR3 is TGCGCCAGCAGCCAAGTTTGGGGGGGGACTGAAGCTTTCTTT.

The chain links TRBV13 to TRBJ1-1; D might be TRBD1 (5 bases). V gave up 1 base and J gave up 5 bases, with 8 bases separating them. The CDR3 has 13 amino acids. The germline V gene encodes CDR1 PRHDT and CDR2 FYEKMQ (reference sequence). In nucleotides, the CDR3 is TGTGCCAGCAGCTTAGTGGGACGGACTGAAGCTTTCTTT. Translating gives CASSLVGRTEAFF.

The CDR3 loop is CASSLFGGTYEQYF. CDR3 bases: TGTGCCAGCAGCTTATTCGGGGGAACCTACGAGCAGTACTTC. The rearrangement joins TRBV7-6 to TRBJ2-5, with D possibly TRBD2 on 6 matching bases. The DNA end favors TRBJ2-7, so the J call may be wrong. The CDR3 contains 14 residues. CDR1 is SGHVS, CDR2 FNYEAQ, per germline.

This sequence joins TRBV29-1 and TRBJ1-2; a weak D match, TRBD1 (6 bases). Germline CDR1 is SQVTM and CDR2 is ANQGSEA. V was cut by 5 bases and J by 3 bases, with 13 bases left in between. CDR3 size: 13 residues. CDR3 sequence (DNA): TGCAGCGTTTTAGCAGGGGAGGACTATGGCTACACCTTC. Its translation: CSVLAGEDYGYTF.

The V and J genes are TRBV15 and TRBJ1-5; D not certain. The V gene lost 1 base and the J gene lost 1 base, with 8 bases spanning the gap. Per the germline V gene, CDR1 is LNHNV and CDR2 is YYDKDF (reference sequence). This CDR3 contains 15 residues. CDR3 protein: CATSRGGTSNQPQHF. The CDR3 bases are TGTGCCACCAGCAGAGGGGGTACAAGCAATCAGCCCCAGCATTTT. Full variable domain (remainder filled in from reference TRBV15 and TRBJ1-5): DAMVIQNPRYQVTQFGKPVTLSCSQTLNHNVMYWYQQKSSQAPKLLFHYYDKDFNNEADTPDNFQSRRPNTSFCFLDIRSPGLGDTAMYLCATSRGGTSNQPQHFGDGTRLSIL.

The rearrangement links TRBV28 to TRBJ1-5; D gene ambiguous. V was shortened by 1 base and J by 0 bases, with 10 bases between the two germline ends. Germline V lookup: CDR1 MDHEN, CDR2 SYDVKM. This CDR3 is 16 amino acids long. The CDR3 region has the DNA TGTGCCAGCAGTTTATACTTCGCTTATAGCAATCAGCCCCAGCATTTT. Its translation is CASSLYFAYSNQPQHF.

V is TRBV27 and J is TRBJ2-2; 9 nucleotides match TRBD2. Germline CDR1 MNHEY, CDR2 SMNVEV (reference sequence). This CDR3 contains 17 residues. Trimming took 3 bases from V and 5 from J; bases not matched to a gene: 10. The CDR3 bases are TGTGCCAGCAGTTTGGGTGGCGGCGGGGGGGGAACCGGGGAGCTGTTTTTT. It translates to CASSLGGGGGGTGELFF.

This chain connects TRBV6-6 to TRBJ2-7; a possible D gene is TRBD1 (6 bases). In germline, CDR1 is MNHNY, CDR2 SVGAGI (reference sequence). V was clipped by 6 bases and J by 6 bases, with 18 bases between them. The length of the CDR3 is 14 residues. DNA for the CDR3: TGTGCCAGCAGCCTGACAGGTTCTAGTTCCGAGCAGTACTTC. It specifies CASSLTGSSSEQYF.

This chain links TRBV5-4 with TRBJ1-1; tentative D call: TRBD1 (5 bases). Germline loops: CDR1 SGHNT, CDR2 YYREEE (reference sequence). Between the trimmed V and J ends, which lost 1 base and 1 base, there was a span of 11 bases. CDR3 length equals 15 residues. The CDR3 region is CASSLQGGGNTEAFF. The CDR3 bases are TGTGCCAGCAGCTTGCAGGGTGGGGGGAACACTGAAGCTTTCTTT. The full variable domain, with the rest looked up from reference TRBV5-4 and TRBJ1-1, is ETGVTQSPTHLIKTRGQQVTLRCSSQSGHNTVSWYQQALGQGPQFIFQYYREEENGRGNFPPRFSGLQFPNYSSELNVNALELDDSALYLCASSLQGGGNTEAFFGQGTRLTVV.